This T cell receptor (beta chain) is drawn from a study of blood T cell repertoires in COVID-19. Study-wide context: Italy, Spain and the United States were the sources of the convalescent and acute COVID-19 samples.

The CDR3 is 12 residues long. CDR1 is SNHLY and CDR2 is FYNNEI in the germline V gene. Trimming removed 8 bases at V and 3 bases at J, with 8 bases between. In the authors' workflow: Quantification of nucleated cells was approximated via reference gene primer amplification. Here immunoSEQ multiplex PCR was the method, and the copy in TCRdb shows in-frame clones only, minus some. The V and J calls and clone size are taken from that table; D and trimming were inferred from the DNA. Among approximately 75,000 clones listed, 82% were seen once. The receptor was isolated from a human donor in a cohort sampled during active COVID-19. Input material: peripheral blood. The J gene is TRBJ1-3, the V gene TRBV2, with unresolved D. This CDR3 reads CASGHRGNTIYF. The CDR3, as DNA: TGTGCCAGCGGGCATCGTGGAAACACCATATATTTT.